This T cell receptor beta chain was recorded in a study of cytomegalovirus exposure and HLA in healthy donors. Use of 60 Vbeta and 13 Jbeta primers characterized the PCR. Assay: immunoSEQ multiplex PCR; the TCRdb copy retains only in-frame clones and omits some. The sample has around 150,000 clones, about 76% seen once. Input material: PBMCs. The receptor was isolated from a woman aged 40 to 50 in good health and CMV-seronegative.

The CDR3 here is CASSYSSAGSDEQFF. The CDR3 DNA is TGTGCCAGCAGTTACTCTTCGGCAGGGTCAGATGAGCAGTTCTTC. J is TRBJ2-1 and V is TRBV6-5, with a tentative D call TRBD1 (5 bases). The V gene lost 0 bases and the J gene lost 8 bases, with 14 bases spanning the gap. Germline CDR1 reads MNHEY; CDR2 reads SVGAGI. This CDR3 is built from 15 residues.